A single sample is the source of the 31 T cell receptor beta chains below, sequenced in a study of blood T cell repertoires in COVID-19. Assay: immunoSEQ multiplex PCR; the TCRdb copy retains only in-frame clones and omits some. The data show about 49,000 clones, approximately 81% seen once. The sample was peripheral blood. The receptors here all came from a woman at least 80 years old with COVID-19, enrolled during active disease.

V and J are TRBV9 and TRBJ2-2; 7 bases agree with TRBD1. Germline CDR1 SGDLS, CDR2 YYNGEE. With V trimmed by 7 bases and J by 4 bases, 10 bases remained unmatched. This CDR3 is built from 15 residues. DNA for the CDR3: TGTGCCAGCGGACACCTGACAGGGAGCACCGGGGAGCTGTTTTTT. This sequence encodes CASGHLTGSTGELFF.

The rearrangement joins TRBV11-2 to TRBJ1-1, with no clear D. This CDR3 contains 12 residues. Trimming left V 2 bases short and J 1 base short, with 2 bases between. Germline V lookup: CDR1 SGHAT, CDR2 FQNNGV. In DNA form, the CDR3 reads TGTGCCAGCAGCTTACAGAACACTGAAGCTTTCTTT. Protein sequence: CASSLQNTEAFF. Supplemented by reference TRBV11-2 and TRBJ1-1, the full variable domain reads EAGVAQSPRYKIIEKRQSVAFWCNPISGHATLYWYQQILGQGPKLLIQFQNNGVVDDSQLPKDRFSAERLKGVDSTLKIQPAKLEDSAVYLCASSLQNTEAFFGQGTRLTVV.

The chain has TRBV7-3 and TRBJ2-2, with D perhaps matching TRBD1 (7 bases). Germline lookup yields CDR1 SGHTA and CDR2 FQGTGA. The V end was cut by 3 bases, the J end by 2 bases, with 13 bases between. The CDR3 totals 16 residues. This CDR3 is CASSLEGATNTGELFF. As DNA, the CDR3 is TGTGCCAGCAGCTTGGAGGGGGCAACAAACACCGGGGAGCTGTTTTTT.

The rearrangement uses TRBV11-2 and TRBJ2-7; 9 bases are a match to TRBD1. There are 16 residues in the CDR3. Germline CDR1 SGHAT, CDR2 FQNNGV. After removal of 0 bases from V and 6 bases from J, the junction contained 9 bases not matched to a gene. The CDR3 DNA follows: TGTGCCAGCAGCTTAGATCTAACGGGACAGGGACTCGAGCAGTACTTC. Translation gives CASSLDLTGQGLEQYF.

Here the CDR3 reads CAWSLGQVNYGYTF. In DNA form, the CDR3 reads TGTGCCTGGAGTTTAGGACAGGTTAACTATGGCTACACCTTC. The gene calls are TRBV30 and TRBJ1-2; 7 bases agree with TRBD1. V trimming: 2 bases; J trimming: 1 base; junction bases outside the gene matches: 4. The germline gives CDR1 GTSNPN, CDR2 SVGIG (reference sequence). The CDR3 is 14 residues long.

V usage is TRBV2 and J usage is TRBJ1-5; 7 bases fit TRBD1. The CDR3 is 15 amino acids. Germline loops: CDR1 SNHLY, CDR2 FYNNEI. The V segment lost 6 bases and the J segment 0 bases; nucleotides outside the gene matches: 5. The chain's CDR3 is CASSGTVDSNQPQHF. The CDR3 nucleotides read TGTGCCAGCAGCGGGACAGTTGATAGCAATCAGCCCCAGCATTTT.

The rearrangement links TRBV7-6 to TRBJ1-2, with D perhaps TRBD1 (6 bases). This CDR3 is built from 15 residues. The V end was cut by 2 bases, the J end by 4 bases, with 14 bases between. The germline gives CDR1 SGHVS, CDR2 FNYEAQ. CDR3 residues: CASSLFAGASYGYTF. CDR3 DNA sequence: TGTGCCAGCAGCTTATTCGCAGGGGCGAGCTATGGCTACACCTTC.

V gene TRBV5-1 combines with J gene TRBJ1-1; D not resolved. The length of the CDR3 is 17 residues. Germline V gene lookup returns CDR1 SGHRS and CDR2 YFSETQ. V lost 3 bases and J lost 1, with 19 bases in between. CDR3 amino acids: CASSSDGSPTANTEAFF. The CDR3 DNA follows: TGCGCCAGCAGCTCGGACGGGAGTCCCACGGCGAACACTGAAGCTTTCTTT.

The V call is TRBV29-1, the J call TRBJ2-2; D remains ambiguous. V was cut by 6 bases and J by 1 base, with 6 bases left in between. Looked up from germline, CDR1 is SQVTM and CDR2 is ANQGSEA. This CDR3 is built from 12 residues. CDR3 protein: CSVRENTGELFF. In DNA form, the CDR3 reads TGCAGCGTCCGAGAGAACACCGGGGAGCTGTTTTTT.

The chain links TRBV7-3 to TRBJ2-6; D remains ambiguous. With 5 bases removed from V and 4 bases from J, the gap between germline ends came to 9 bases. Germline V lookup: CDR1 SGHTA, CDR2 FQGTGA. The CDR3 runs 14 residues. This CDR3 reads CASSPRLGANVLTF. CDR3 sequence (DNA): TGTGCCAGCAGCCCTCGACTGGGGGCCAACGTCCTGACTTTC. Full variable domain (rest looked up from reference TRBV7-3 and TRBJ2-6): GAGVSQTPSNKVTEKGKYVELRCDPISGHTALYWYRQSLGQGPEFLIYFQGTGAADDSGLPNDRFFAVRPEGSVSTLKIQRTERGDSAVYLCASSPRLGANVLTFGAGSRLTVL.

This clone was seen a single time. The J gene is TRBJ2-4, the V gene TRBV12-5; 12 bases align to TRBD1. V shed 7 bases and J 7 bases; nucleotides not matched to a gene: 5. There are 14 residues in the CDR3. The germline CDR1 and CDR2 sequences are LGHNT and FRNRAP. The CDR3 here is CASAPGQGANIQYF. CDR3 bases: TGTGCTAGTGCCCCGGGACAGGGGGCCAACATTCAGTACTTC.

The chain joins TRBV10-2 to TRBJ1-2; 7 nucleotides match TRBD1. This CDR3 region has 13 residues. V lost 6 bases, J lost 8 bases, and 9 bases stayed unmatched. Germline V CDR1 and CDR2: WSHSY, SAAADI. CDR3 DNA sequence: TGCGCCAGCAGCCCCGACAGGGTGGGGGGCTACACCTTC. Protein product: CASSPDRVGGYTF.

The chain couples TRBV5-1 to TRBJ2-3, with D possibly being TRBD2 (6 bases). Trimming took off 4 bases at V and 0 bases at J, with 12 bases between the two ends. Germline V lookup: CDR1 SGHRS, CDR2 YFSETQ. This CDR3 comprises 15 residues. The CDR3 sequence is CASSKQRASTDTQYF. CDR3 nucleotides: TGCGCCAGCAGCAAACAGCGGGCTAGCACAGATACGCAGTATTTT.

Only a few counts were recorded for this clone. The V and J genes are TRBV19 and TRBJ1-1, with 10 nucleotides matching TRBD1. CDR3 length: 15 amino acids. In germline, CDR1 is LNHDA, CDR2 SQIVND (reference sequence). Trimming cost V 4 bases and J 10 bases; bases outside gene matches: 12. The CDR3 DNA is TGTGCCAGTAGTAGAGAGACAGGGGGCGTGCTGATAGCTTTCTTT. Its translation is CASSRETGGVLIAFF.

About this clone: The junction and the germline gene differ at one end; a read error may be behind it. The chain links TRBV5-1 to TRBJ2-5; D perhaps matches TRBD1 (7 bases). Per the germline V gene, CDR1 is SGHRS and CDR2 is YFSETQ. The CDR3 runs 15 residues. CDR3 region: CASSLGGQSGETQYF. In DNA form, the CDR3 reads TGCGCCAGCAGTTTGGGGGGACAGTCGGGCGAGACCCAGTACTTC.

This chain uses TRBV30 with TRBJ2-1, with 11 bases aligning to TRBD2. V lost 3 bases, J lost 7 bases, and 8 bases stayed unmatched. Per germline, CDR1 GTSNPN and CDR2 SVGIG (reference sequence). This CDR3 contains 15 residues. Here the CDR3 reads CAWRSTSGRLNEQFF. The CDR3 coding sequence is TGTGCCTGGAGAAGTACTAGCGGGAGATTGAATGAGCAGTTCTTC.

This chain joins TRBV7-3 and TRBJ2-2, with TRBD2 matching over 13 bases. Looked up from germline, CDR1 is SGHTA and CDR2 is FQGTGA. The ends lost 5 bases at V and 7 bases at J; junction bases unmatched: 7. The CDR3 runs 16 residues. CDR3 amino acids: CASSRGLAGMSGELFF. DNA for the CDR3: TGTGCCAGCAGCCGGGGACTAGCGGGAATGAGCGGGGAGCTGTTTTTT.

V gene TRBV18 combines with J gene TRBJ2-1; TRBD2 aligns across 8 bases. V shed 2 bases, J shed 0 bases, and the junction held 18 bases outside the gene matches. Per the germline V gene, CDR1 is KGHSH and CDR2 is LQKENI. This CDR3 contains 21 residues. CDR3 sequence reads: CASSPRTMDGGRSSSYNEQFF. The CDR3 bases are TGTGCCAGCTCACCAAGAACGATGGATGGCGGGAGGTCAAGCTCCTACAATGAGCAGTTCTTC.

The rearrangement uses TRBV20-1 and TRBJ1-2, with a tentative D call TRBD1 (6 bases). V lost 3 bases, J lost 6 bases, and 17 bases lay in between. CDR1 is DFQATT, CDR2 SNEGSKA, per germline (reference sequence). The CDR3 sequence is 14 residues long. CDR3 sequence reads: CSASGGRGTNGYTF. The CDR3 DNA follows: TGCAGTGCTAGTGGGGGCAGGGGAACAAATGGCTACACCTTC.

Here the CDR3 DNA reads TGTGCCAGCAGCCAATTCGAGGGCCCTAGGGACACCATATATTTT. It codes for CASSQFEGPRDTIYF. The genes are TRBV6-5 and TRBJ1-3; D is ambiguous. Germline assignment: CDR1 MNHEY and CDR2 SVGAGI. The CDR3 consists of 15 residues. The V end was cut by 6 bases, the J end by 8 bases, with 20 bases between.

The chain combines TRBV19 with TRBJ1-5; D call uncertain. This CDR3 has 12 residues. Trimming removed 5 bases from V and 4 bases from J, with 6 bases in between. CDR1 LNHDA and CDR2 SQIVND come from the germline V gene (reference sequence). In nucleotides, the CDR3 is TGTGCCAGTAGTCCACAGAATCAGCCCCAGCATTTT. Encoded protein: CASSPQNQPQHF.

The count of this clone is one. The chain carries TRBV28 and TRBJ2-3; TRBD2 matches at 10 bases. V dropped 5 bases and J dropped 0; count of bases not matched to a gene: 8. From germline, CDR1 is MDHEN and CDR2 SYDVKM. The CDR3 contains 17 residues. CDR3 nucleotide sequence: TGTGCCAGCAGTCCTGCTGGACTAGCGGCCAGCACAGATACGCAGTATTTT. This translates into CASSPAGLAASTDTQYF.

In DNA form, the CDR3 reads TGTGCCAGCAGCTCTTGGACAGGGTCCAACGAGCAGTACTTC. Translating it yields CASSSWTGSNEQYF. The chain couples TRBV7-9 to TRBJ2-7, with TRBD1 matching 8 bases. J was trimmed by 5 bases and V by 4 bases; bases with no gene match: 7. Germline V gives CDR1 SEHNR, CDR2 FQNEAQ (reference sequence). The CDR3 is 14 amino acids.

CDR3 amino acids: CASSSTGGAGEKLFF. The CDR3 DNA reads as TGTGCCAGCAGTAGCACAGGGGGCGCCGGTGAAAAACTGTTTTTT. The gene calls are TRBV28 and TRBJ1-4; 9 bases are shared with TRBD1. This CDR3 contains 15 residues. Trimming at V came to 5 bases and at J to 7 bases, leaving 8 bases not matched to a gene. Germline V gene data show CDR1 as MDHEN and CDR2 as SYDVKM.

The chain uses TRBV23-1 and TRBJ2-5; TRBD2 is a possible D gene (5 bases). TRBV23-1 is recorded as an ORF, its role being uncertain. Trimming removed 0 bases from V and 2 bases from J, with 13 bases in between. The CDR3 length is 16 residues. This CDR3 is CASSQSRRVTQETQYF. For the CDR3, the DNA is TGCGCCAGCAGTCAATCACGGCGGGTGACTCAAGAGACCCAGTACTTC.

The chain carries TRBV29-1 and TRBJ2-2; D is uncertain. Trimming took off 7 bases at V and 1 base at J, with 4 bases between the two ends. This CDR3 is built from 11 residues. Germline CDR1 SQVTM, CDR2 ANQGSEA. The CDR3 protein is CSGQNTGELFF. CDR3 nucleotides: TGCAGCGGGCAGAACACCGGGGAGCTGTTTTTT.

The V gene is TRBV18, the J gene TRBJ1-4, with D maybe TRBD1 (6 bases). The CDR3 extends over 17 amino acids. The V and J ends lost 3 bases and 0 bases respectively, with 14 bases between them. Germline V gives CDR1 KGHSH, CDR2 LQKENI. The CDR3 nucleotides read TGTGCCAGCTCACCCTCTGTACGGACAGCAACTAATGAAAAACTGTTTTTT. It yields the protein CASSPSVRTATNEKLFF.

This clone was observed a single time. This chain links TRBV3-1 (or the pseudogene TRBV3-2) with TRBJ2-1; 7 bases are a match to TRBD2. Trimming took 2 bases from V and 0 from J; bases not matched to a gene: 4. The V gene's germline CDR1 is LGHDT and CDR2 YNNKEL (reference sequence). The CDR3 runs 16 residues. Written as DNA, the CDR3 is TGTGCCAGCAGCCAACTCGGCGGGAGCTCCTACAATGAGCAGTTCTTC. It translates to CASSQLGGSSYNEQFF.

CDR3 amino acids: CSVRREVSDTQYF. The DNA of the CDR3 is TGCAGCGTAAGGCGGGAGGTGTCAGATACGCAGTATTTT. This chain links TRBV29-1 with TRBJ2-3, with 8 bases lining up with TRBD2. The V gene end was trimmed by 6 bases and the J gene end by 4 bases; junction bases not matched to a gene: 6. CDR1 is SQVTM, CDR2 ANQGSEA, per germline. The CDR3 loop spans 13 amino acids.

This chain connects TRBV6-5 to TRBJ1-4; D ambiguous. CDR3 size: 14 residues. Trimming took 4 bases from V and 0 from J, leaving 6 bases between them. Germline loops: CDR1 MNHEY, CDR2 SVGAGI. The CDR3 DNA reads TGTGCCAGCAGTTCCACAGCAACTAATGAAAAACTGTTTTTT. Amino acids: CASSSTATNEKLFF.

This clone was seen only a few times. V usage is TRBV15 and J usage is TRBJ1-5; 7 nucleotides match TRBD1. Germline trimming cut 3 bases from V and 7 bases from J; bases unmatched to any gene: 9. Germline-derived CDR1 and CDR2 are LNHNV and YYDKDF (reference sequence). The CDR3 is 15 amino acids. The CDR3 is CATSRKGAEGQPQHF. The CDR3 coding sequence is TGTGCCACCAGCAGGAAGGGGGCGGAGGGACAGCCCCAGCATTTT.